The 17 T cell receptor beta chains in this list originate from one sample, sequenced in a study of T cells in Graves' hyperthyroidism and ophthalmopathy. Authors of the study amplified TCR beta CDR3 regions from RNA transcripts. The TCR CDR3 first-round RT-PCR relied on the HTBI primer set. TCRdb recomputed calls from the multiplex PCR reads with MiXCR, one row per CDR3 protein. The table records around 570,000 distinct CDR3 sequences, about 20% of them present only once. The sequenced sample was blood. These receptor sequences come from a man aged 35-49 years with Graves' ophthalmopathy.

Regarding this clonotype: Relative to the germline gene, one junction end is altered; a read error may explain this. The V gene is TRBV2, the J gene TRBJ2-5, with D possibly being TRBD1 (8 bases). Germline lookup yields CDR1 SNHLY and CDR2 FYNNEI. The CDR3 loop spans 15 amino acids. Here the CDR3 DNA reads TGTGCCGGCAGCGGACAGGGAGGGCACCAAGAGACCCAGTACTTC. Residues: CAGSGQGGHQETQYF.

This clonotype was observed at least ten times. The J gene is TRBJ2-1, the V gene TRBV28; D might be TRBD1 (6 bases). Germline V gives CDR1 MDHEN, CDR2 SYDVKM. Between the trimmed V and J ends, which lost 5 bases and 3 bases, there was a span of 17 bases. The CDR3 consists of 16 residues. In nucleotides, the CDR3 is TGTGCCAGCAGTCGTGACCAGGGGATCTACTACAATGAGCAGTTCTTC. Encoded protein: CASSRDQGIYYNEQFF.

The CDR3 reads CAWSVRGRAPYNEQFF. The CDR3 bases are TGTGCCTGGAGTGTACGAGGGAGGGCCCCCTACAATGAGCAGTTCTTC. J is TRBJ2-1 and V is TRBV30, with 7 bases matching TRBD2. Per the germline V gene, CDR1 is GTSNPN and CDR2 is SVGIG (reference sequence). This CDR3 contains 16 residues. V gave up 0 bases and J gave up 2 bases; unmatched junction bases: 7.

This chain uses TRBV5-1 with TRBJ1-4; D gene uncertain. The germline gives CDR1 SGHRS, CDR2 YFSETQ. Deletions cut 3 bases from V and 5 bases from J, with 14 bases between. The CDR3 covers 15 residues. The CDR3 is CASSSLPGQNEKLFF. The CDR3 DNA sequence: TGCGCCAGCAGCTCGCTACCTGGGCAAAATGAAAAACTGTTTTTT.

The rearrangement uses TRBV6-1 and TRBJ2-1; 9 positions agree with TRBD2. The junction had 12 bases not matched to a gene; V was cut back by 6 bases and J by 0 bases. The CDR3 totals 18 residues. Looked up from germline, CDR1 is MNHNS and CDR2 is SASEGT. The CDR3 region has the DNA TGTGCCAGCAGAGGGGATAGCGGGGGCCGGGGCTCCTACAATGAGCAGTTCTTC. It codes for CASRGDSGGRGSYNEQFF.

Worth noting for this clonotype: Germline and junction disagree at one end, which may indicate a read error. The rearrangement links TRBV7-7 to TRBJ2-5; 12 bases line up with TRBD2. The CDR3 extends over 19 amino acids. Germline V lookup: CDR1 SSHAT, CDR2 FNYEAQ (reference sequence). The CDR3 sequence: CASSLVGGRLAGDQETQYF. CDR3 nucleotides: TGTGCTAGCAGCTTAGTTGGCGGACGACTAGCGGGGGACCAAGAGACCCAGTACTTC.

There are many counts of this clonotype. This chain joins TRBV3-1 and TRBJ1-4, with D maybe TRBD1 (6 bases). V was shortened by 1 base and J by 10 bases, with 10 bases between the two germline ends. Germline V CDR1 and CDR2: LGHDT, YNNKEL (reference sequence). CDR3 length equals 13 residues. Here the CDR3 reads CASSQGRGGKLFF. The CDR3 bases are TGTGCCAGCAGCCAAGGACGAGGGGGAAAACTGTTTTTT. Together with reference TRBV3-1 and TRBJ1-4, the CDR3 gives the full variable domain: DTAVSQTPKYLVTQMGNDKSIKCEQNLGHDTMYWYKQDSKKFLKIMFSYNNKELIINETVPNRFSPKSPDKAHLNLHINSLELGDSAVYFCASSQGRGGKLFFGSGTQLSVL.

CDR3 region: CASSPGPVTGELFF. CDR3 nucleotides: TGTGCCAGCTCACCAGGGCCGGTCACCGGGGAGCTGTTTTTT. The rearrangement joins TRBV18 to TRBJ2-2; the D is unclear. Trimming shortened V by 2 bases and J by 4 bases, and 8 bases separated the two germline ends. The CDR3 runs 14 residues. Germline V lookup: CDR1 KGHSH, CDR2 LQKENI.

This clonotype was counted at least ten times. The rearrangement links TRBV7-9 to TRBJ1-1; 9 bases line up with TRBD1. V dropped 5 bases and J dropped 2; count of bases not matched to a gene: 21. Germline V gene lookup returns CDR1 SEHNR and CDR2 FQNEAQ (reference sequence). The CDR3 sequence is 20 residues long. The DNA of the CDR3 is TGTGCCAGCAGCGCCCCACAATTCCCCGTGACAGGGGGGACCAACACTGAAGCTTTCTTT. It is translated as CASSAPQFPVTGGTNTEAFF.

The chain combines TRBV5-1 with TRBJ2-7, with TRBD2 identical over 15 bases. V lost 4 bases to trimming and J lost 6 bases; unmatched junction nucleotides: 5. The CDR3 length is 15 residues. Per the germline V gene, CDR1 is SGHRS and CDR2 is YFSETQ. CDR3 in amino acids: CASSRQGLAGGEQYF. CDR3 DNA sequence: TGCGCCAGCAGCCGACAGGGACTAGCGGGGGGCGAGCAGTACTTC.

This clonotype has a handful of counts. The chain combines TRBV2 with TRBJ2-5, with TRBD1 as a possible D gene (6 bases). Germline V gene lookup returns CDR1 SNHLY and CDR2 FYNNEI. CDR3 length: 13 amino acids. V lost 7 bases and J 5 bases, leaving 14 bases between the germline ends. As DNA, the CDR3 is TGTGCCAGCATGAGACAGGATTGGGAGACCCAGTACTTC. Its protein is CASMRQDWETQYF.

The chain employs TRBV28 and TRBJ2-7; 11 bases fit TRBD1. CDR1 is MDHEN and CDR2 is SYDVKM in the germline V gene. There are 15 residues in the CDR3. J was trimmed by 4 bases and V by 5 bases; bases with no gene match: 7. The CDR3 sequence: CASSGGQGAGYEQYF. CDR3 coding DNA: TGTGCCAGCAGTGGTGGACAGGGGGCAGGGTACGAGCAGTACTTC.

The CDR3 bases are TGTGCCAGCAGTTACCAGGAGGGCAGACCTTACGAGCAGTACTTC. Translating gives CASSYQEGRPYEQYF. The chain is built from TRBV6-5 and TRBJ2-7; perhaps TRBD2 as D (6 bases). The CDR3 has 15 amino acids. V was cut by 2 bases and J by 4 bases, with 15 bases left in between. The germline CDR1 and CDR2 sequences are MNHEY and SVGAGI.

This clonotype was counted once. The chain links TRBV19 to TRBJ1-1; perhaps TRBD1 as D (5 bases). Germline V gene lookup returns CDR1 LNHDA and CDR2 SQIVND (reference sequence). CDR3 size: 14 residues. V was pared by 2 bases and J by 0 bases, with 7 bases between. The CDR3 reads CASSIQGLNTEAFF. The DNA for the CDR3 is TGTGCCAGTAGTATACAGGGCTTGAACACTGAAGCTTTCTTT. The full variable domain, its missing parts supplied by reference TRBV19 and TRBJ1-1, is DGGITQSPKYLFRKEGQNVTLSCEQNLNHDAMYWYRQDPGQGLRLIYYSQIVNDFQKGDIAEGYSVSREKKESFPLTVTSAQKNPTAFYLCASSIQGLNTEAFFGQGTRLTVV.

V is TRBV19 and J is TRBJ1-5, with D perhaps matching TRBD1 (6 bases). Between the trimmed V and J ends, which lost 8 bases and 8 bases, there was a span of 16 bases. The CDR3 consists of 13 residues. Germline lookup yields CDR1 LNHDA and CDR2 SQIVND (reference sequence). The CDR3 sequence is CASEPRGLEPQHF. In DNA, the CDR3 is TGTGCCAGTGAACCCAGGGGCCTGGAGCCCCAGCATTTT.

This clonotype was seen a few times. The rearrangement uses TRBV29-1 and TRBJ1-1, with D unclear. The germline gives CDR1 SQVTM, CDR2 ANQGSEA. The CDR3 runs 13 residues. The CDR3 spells CSTGRGLNTEAFF. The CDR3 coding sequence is TGCAGTACTGGGCGGGGATTGAACACTGAAGCTTTCTTT.

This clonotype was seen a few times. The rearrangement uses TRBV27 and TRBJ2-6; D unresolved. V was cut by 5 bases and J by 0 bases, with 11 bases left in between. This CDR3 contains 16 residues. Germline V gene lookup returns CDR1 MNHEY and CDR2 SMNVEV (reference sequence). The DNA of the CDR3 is TGTGCCAGCAGTGCCCGACACAGCTCTGGGGCCAACGTCCTGACTTTC. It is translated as CASSARHSSGANVLTF. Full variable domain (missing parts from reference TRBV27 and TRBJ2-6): EAQVTQNPRYLITVTGKKLTVTCSQNMNHEYMSWYRQDPGLGLRQIYYSMNVEVTDKGDVPEGYKVSRKEKRNFPLILESPSPNQTSLYFCASSARHSSGANVLTFGAGSRLTVL.